This T cell receptor beta chain was recovered during a study of blood T cell repertoires in COVID-19. Study summary: Sources were T cells, B-cell-depleted T cells, or PBMCs; the material itself was cDNA or gDNA.

Trimming pared 6 bases from V and 7 bases from J, leaving 18 bases between. The germline CDR1 and CDR2 sequences are MNHEY and SVGAGI. The CDR3 extends over 14 amino acids. Cohort 3 donors were reported recovered after two negative PCRs, clearance, or symptom resolution. How the authors handled the data: Estimated nucleated cell counts came from reference gene primer amplification. The table came from immunoSEQ multiplex PCR; TCRdb's copy has only in-frame clones and leaves some out. That table gives V, J and clone size, and the DNA gave D and trimming. The sample carries some 250,000 clones, approximately 85% recorded once.

The receptor's source is a woman between 45 and 60 years old who had recovered from COVID-19. Sample: PBMCs or T cells enriched from blood (not recorded which). The chain links TRBV6-5 to TRBJ1-1; D is perhaps TRBD1 (6 bases). The CDR3, as DNA: TGTGCCAGCAGATTAAGCGGGGGCGGTAATGAAGCTTTCTTT. As protein: CASRLSGGGNEAFF.